This T cell receptor beta chain was identified in a study of regulatory T cells in long-lasting Graves disease. Ten or more counts support this clonotype. V gave up 4 bases and J gave up 6 bases; unmatched junction bases: 12. Germline-derived CDR1 and CDR2 are SGHRS and YFSETQ. CDR3 length: 15 residues. Specified time point: newly diagnosed GD, antithyroid drugs for less than 3 months. Scientists built the TCR library using RNA that was extracted from PBMCs. Arm-PCR of CDR3 regions and iRepertoire HTBI primers were used to build TCR beta libraries. TCRdb fed the multiplex PCR reads into MiXCR, producing one record per CDR3 protein. This table holds roughly 500,000 distinct CDR3 sequences, approximately 13% found once. These data also featured in a second study, about T cells in Graves' hyperthyroidism and ophthalmopathy. That source adds: TCR CDR3 regions were first amplified by RT-PCR with HTBI primers.

The sequencing here drew on peripheral blood mononuclear cells (PBMCs), taken at new diagnosis, from a patient treated with antithyroid drugs. This receptor was obtained from a man aged 25-45 years with Graves disease. The V gene is TRBV5-1, the J gene TRBJ1-2, with 7 bases fitting TRBD1. CDR3 nucleotide sequence: TGCGCCAGCAGCCACTCCGGGACAGCGGGAGATGGCTACACCTTC. It codes for CASSHSGTAGDGYTF. The full variable domain, completed using reference TRBV5-1 and TRBJ1-2, is KAGVTQTPRYLIKTRGQQVTLSCSPISGHRSVSWYQQTPGQGLQFLFEYFSETQRNKGNFPGRFSGRQFSNSRSEMNVSTLELGDSALYLCASSHSGTAGDGYTFGSGTRLTVV.